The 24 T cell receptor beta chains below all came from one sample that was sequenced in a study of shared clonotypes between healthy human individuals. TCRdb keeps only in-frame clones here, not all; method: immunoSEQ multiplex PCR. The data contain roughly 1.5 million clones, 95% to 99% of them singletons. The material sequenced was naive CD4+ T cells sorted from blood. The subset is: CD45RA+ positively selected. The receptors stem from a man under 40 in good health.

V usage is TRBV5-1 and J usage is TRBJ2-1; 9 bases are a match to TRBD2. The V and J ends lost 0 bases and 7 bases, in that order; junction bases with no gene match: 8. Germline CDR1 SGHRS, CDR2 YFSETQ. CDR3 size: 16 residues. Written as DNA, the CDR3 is TGCGCCAGCAGCTTGGGGCTAGCGGGATTATTTAATGAGCAGTTCTTC. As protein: CASSLGLAGLFNEQFF.

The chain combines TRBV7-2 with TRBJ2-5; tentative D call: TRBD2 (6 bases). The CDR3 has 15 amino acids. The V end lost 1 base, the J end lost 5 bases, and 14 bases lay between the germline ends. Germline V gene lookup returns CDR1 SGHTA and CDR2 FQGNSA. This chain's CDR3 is CASSLGSMSGETQYF. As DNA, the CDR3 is TGTGCCAGCAGCTTAGGAAGTATGAGCGGGGAGACCCAGTACTTC.

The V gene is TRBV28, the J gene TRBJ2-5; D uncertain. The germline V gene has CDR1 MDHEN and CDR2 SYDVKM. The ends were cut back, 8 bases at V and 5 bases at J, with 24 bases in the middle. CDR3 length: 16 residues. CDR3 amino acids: CASSRALNVLKETQYF. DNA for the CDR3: TGTGCCAGCTCCCGGGCCCTGAACGTATTAAAGGAGACCCAGTACTTC.

The CDR3 DNA sequence: TGTGCCAGTAGTAGACCCTCGGGGAGGCCAACTTATGGCTACACCTTC. This encodes CASSRPSGRPTYGYTF. The J gene is TRBJ1-2, the V gene TRBV19; D not certain. This CDR3 is built from 16 residues. Trimming stripped 4 bases from V and 5 bases from J, with 20 bases between. Per the germline V gene, CDR1 is LNHDA and CDR2 is SQIVND (reference sequence).

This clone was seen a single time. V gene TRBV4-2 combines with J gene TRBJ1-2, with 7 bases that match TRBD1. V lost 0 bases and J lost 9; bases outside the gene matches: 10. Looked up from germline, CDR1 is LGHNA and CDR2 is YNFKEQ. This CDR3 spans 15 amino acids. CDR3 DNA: TGTGCCAGCAGCCAAGACTCCGACAGGGCAGCACGCTACACCTTC. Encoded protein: CASSQDSDRAARYTF.

This CDR3 reads CASSLDNAETQYF. The CDR3 DNA reads as TGTGCCAGCTCACTTGATAATGCGGAGACCCAGTACTTC. The chain links TRBV18 to TRBJ2-5; unclear D gene. Looked up from germline, CDR1 is KGHSH and CDR2 is LQKENI. The CDR3 is 13 amino acids. V was trimmed by 4 bases and J by 5 bases, leaving 11 bases between them.

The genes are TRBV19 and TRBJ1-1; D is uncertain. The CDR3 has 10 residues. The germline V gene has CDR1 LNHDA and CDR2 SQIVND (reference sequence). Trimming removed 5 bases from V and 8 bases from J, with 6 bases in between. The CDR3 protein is CASSSQEAFF. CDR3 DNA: TGTGCCAGTAGTTCTCAGGAAGCTTTCTTT.

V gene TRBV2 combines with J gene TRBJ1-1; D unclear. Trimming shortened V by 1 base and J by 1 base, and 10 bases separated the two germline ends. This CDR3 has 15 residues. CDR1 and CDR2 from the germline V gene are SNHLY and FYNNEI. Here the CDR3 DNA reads TGTGCCAGCAGTGAAGGGCAGGCGGAGAACACTGAAGCTTTCTTT. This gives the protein CASSEGQAENTEAFF.

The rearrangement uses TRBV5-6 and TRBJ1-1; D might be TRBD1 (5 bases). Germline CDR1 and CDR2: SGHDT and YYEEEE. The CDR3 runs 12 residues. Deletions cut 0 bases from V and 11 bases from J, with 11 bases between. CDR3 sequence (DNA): TGTGCCAGCAGCTTGGCCGTGGGGGAGGCTTTCTTT. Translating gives CASSLAVGEAFF.

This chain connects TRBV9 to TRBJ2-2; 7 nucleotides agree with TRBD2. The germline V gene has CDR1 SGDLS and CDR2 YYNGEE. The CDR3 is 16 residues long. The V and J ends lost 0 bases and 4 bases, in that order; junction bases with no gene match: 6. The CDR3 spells CASSVEVGGVTGELFF. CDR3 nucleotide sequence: TGTGCCAGCAGCGTAGAAGTGGGAGGGGTCACCGGGGAGCTGTTTTTT.

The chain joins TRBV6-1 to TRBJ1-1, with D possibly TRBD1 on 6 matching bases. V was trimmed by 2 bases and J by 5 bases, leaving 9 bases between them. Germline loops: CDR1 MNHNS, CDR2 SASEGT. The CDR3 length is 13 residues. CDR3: CASSETGTTEAFF. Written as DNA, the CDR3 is TGTGCCAGCAGTGAAACAGGGACAACTGAAGCTTTCTTT.

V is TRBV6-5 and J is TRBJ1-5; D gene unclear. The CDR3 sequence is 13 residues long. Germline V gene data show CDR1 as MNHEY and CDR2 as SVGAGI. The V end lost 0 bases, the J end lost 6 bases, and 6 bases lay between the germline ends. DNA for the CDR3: TGTGCCAGCAGTTACTCCCCTCGTCAGCCCCAGCATTTT. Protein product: CASSYSPRQPQHF.

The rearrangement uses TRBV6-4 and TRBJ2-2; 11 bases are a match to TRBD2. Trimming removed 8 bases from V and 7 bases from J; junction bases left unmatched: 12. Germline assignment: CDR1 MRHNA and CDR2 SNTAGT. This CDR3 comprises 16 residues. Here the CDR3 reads CASRYSASGRIGELFF. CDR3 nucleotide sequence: TGTGCCAGCCGTTACTCGGCTAGCGGGAGGATCGGGGAGCTGTTTTTT.

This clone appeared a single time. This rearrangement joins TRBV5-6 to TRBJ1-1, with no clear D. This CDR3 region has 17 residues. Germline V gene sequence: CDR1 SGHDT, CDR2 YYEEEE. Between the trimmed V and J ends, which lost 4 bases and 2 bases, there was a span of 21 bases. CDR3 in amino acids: CASSPISLVGKNTEAFF. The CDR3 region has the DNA TGTGCCAGCAGCCCGATTTCCCTGGTGGGGAAAAACACTGAAGCTTTCTTT.

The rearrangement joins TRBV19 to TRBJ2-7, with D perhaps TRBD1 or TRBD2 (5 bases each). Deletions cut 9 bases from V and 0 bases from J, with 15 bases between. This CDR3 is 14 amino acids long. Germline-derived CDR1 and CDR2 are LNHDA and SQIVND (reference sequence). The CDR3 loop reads CARDHRRVSYEQYF. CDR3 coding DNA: TGTGCCAGGGACCACAGGCGGGTCTCCTACGAGCAGTACTTC.

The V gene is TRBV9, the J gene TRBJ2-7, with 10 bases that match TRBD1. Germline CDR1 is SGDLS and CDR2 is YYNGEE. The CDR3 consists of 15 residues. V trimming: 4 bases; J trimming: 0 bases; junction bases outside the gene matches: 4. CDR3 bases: TGTGCCAGCAGCTCCGGGACAGGGGCCTCCTACGAGCAGTACTTC. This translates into CASSSGTGASYEQYF.

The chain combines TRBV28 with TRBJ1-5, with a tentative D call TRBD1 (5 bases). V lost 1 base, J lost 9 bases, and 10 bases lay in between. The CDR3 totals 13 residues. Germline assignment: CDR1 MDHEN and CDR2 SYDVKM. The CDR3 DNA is TGTGCCAGCAGTTTATTAGGGGAATGGCCCCAGCATTTT. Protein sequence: CASSLLGEWPQHF.

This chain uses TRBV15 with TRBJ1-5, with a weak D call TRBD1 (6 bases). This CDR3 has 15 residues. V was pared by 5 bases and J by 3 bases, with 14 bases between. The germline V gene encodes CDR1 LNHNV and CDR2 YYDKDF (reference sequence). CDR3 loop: CATSLRQAYNQPQHF. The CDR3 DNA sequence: TGTGCCACCAGCTTGCGACAGGCCTACAATCAGCCCCAGCATTTT.

The CDR3 DNA reads as TGTGCCAGCAGCAAGGACCGGGGGCCCGTGGAGCTGTTTTTT. It codes for CASSKDRGPVELFF. V is TRBV5-4 and J is TRBJ2-2; D possibly uses TRBD1 or TRBD2 (6 bases each). Per germline, CDR1 SGHNT and CDR2 YYREEE (reference sequence). Deletions cut 4 bases from V and 10 bases from J, with 17 bases between. The CDR3 loop spans 14 amino acids.

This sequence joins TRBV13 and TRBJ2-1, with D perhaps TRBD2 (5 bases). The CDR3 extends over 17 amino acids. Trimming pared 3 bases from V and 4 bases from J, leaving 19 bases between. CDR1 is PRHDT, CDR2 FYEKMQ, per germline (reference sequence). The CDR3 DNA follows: TGTGCCAGCAGCTTGGTCTCGGACTTAAGTAGTTACAATGAGCAGTTCTTC. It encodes CASSLVSDLSSYNEQFF.

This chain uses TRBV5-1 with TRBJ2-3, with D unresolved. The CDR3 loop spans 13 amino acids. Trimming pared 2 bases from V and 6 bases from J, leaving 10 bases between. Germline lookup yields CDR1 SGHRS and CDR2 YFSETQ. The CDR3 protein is CASSLSSGDTQYF. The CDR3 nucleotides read TGCGCCAGCAGCTTATCATCCGGGGATACGCAGTATTTT.

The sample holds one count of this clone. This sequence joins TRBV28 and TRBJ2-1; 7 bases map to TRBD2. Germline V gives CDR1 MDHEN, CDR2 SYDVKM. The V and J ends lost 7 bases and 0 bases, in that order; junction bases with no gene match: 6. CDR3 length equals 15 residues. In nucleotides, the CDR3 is TGTGCCAGCAAGAAAGCGGGAACCTCCTACAATGAGCAGTTCTTC. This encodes CASKKAGTSYNEQFF.

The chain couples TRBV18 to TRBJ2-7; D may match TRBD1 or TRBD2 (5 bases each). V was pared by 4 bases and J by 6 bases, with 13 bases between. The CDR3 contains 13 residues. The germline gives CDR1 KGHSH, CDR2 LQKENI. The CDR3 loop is CASSQQRDGEQYF. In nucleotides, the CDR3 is TGTGCCAGCTCACAACAACGGGACGGCGAGCAGTACTTC. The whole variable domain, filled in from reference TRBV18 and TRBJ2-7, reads NAGVMQNPRHLVRRRGQEARLRCSPMKGHSHVYWYRQLPEEGLKFMVYLQKENIIDESGMPKERFSAEFPKEGPSILRIQQVVRGDSAAYFCASSQQRDGEQYFGPGTRLTVT.

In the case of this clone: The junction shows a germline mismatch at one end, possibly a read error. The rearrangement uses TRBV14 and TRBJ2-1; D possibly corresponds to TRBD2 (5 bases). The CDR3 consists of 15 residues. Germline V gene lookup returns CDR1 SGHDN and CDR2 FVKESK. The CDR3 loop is CASSPLGGTYNEQFF. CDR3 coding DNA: TGTGCCAGCAGCCCATTAGGAGGTACCTATAATGAGCAGTTCTTC.